A selection of T cell receptor beta chains follows, all from one sample in a study of fetal regulatory T cell absence and autoimmunity. This table comes from immunoSEQ multiplex PCR, and its TCRdb copy is limited to in-frame clones, with some not included. The sample carries about 95,000 clones, about two thirds recorded once. The sample consisted of pancreas tissue. The origin of the receptors is a male donor with IPEX syndrome. Each CDR3 is given with its conserved first and last residue. The D gene is left open where the match is weak. Clone size is stated in some rows and not others, as once, few, many or a class when expanded.

clone_size	v_call	j_call	d_call	cdr3_nt	cdr3_aa
many	TRBV5-1	TRBJ1-4	TRBD1	TGCGCCAGCAGCCCACAGGGGGACGAAAAACTGTTTTTT	CASSPQGDEKLFF
NA	TRBV14	TRBJ1-6	TRBD1	TGTGCCAGCAGCTCCGGGACAGGGAATTCACCCCTCCACTTT	CASSSGTGNSPLHF
few	TRBV6-5	TRBJ2-5	TRBD1	TGTGCCAGCAGTTACAACAGGGGAGTGACCCAGTACTTC	CASSYNRGVTQYF
NA	TRBV19	TRBJ1-1	TRBD1	TGTGCCAGTAGTACCTGGACAGGGGAAGCTTTCTTT	CASSTWTGEAFF
NA	TRBV5-1	TRBJ2-7	NA	TGCGCCAGCAGCTTGGCCGCAGGGGTCTACGAGCAGTACTTC	CASSLAAGVYEQYF
few	TRBV5-4	TRBJ2-1	NA	TGTGCCAGCAGCTTCCGGGACACCCCCTACAATGAGCAGTTCTTC	CASSFRDTPYNEQFF
NA	TRBV7-9	TRBJ2-7	NA	TGTGCCAGCAGCTTAAAAGGCCCGCCGGGACACCCTTACGAGCAGTACTTC	CASSLKGPPGHPYEQYF
NA	TRBV6-1	TRBJ1-3	NA	TGTGCCAGCGAAAGGTGGCAGGGCTCTGGAAACACCATATATTTT	CASERWQGSGNTIYF
NA	TRBV27	TRBJ2-7	TRBD2	TGTGCCAGCAGTCCTATCCGGGGACTAGCGGCCTACGAGCAGTACTTC	CASSPIRGLAAYEQYF
NA	TRBV29-1	TRBJ1-2	NA	TGCAGCGTTGAAACACTTGATTTCTATGGCTACACCTTC	CSVETLDFYGYTF
NA	TRBV21-1	TRBJ1-4	NA	TGTGCCAGCAGCAAACAGGGGGCTAATGAAAAACTGTTTTTT	CASSKQGANEKLFF
NA	TRBV6-1	TRBJ2-3	TRBD2	TGTGCCAGCAGTGAAGCTCCACCGGGACTAGCGGGCACAGATACGCAGTATTTT	CASSEAPPGLAGTDTQYF
NA	TRBV10-3	TRBJ1-2	NA	TGTGCCATCGGGGGCAACTATGGCTACACCTTC	CAIGGNYGYTF
NA	TRBV2	TRBJ1-2	NA	TGTGCCAGCAGGGAAGGGGGGGGCTACACCTTC	CASREGGGYTF
NA	TRBV18	TRBJ1-4	NA	TGTGCCAGCTCACCACCGAGAGGGCTCAGGGAAAAACTGTTTTTT	CASSPPRGLREKLFF
NA	TRBV5-1	TRBJ2-2	NA	TGCGCCAGCAGCTGGGGGTTGACTAGGGGAAACACCGGGGAGCTGTTTTTT	CASSWGLTRGNTGELFF
NA	TRBV7-2	TRBJ1-2	NA	TGTGCCAGCAGCTTAAACGGGGGGGCAGGGAGTAACTATGGCTACACCTTC	CASSLNGGAGSNYGYTF
NA	TRBV5-4	TRBJ1-1	NA	TGTGCCAGCAGCTTTAACAGGTTGAACACTGAAGCTTTCTTT	CASSFNRLNTEAFF
few	TRBV7-9	TRBJ1-5	NA	TGTGCCAGCAGCTTCGTAGGTCAGCCCCAGCATTTT	CASSFVGQPQHF
few	TRBV7-9	TRBJ2-7	NA	TGTGCCGGTAGGCTCCACGAGCAGTACTTC	CAGRLHEQYF
NA	TRBV11-2	TRBJ2-7	NA	TGTGCCAGCAGCTTAGCTCCTGGACAGTCCTACGAGCAGTACTTC	CASSLAPGQSYEQYF
NA	TRBV11-3	TRBJ2-1	NA	TGTGCCAGCAGCTTACTAGCGTACAATGAGCAGTTCTTC	CASSLLAYNEQFF
NA	TRBV19	TRBJ1-2	NA	TGTGCCAGTAGTTTCACGGACACTCTTAACTATGGCTACACCTTC	CASSFTDTLNYGYTF
NA	TRBV7-9	TRBJ2-5	NA	TGTGCCAGCAGCTTAGGGACTCAGACCCAGTACTTC	CASSLGTQTQYF
NA	TRBV6-1	TRBJ2-1	TRBD2	TGTGCCAGCAGTGAACTAGCGGGAGGGCCCTACAATGAGCAGTTCTTC	CASSELAGGPYNEQFF
NA	TRBV9	TRBJ2-7	NA	TGTGCCAGCAGCGTGGACAGTGGCTTCTCCTACGAGCAGTACTTC	CASSVDSGFSYEQYF
NA	TRBV14	TRBJ2-3	TRBD2	TGTGCCAGCAGCCAAGGGGTTCAAGCGGGATACACAGATACGCAGTATTTT	CASSQGVQAGYTDTQYF
NA	TRBV27	TRBJ2-7	TRBD2	TGTGCCAGCAGTAGATCGATAACTAGCGGAGTCCCCTACGAGCAGTACTTC	CASSRSITSGVPYEQYF
few	TRBV4-3	TRBJ1-2	NA	TGCGCCAGCAGCCAAGTAGATGGGATGGAGGGCTACACCTTC	CASSQVDGMEGYTF
many	TRBV5-4	TRBJ2-1	NA	TGTGCCAGCAAGCTGAGCTCCTACAATGAGCAGTTCTTC	CASKLSSYNEQFF
NA	TRBV7-9	TRBJ2-7	TRBD2	TGTGCCAGCAGCCTGGGACTAGGATCCTACGAGCAGTACTTC	CASSLGLGSYEQYF
NA	TRBV6-1	TRBJ2-5	TRBD1	TGTGCCAGCAGTGAAGCAGGGCGAGGGGGCCTAGAGACCCAGTACTTC	CASSEAGRGGLETQYF
NA	TRBV7-2	TRBJ1-6	NA	TGTGCCAGCGCGTCGAGGTATTCACCCCTCCACTTT	CASASRYSPLHF
NA	TRBV7-2	TRBJ1-5	NA	TGTGCCAGCAGCTCCCTGACAGGTAGAGGTCAGCCCCAGCATTTT	CASSSLTGRGQPQHF
few	TRBV13	TRBJ1-1	TRBD1	TGTGCCAGCAGCTGGACAGGGAACACTGAAGCTTTCTTT	CASSWTGNTEAFF
few	TRBV4-2	TRBJ2-7	TRBD1	TGTGCCAGCAGCCGACAGGGGTACTACGAGCAGTACTTC	CASSRQGYYEQYF
NA	TRBV11-3	TRBJ2-5	NA	TGTGCCAGCAGCTTAGGGGGGGCAGGCGGGGAGACCCAGTACTTC	CASSLGGAGGETQYF
few	TRBV7-9	TRBJ2-4	TRBD2	TGTGCCAGCAGCCCCCGGGAGGGCCGTAACATTCAGTACTTC	CASSPREGRNIQYF
once	TRBV4-2	TRBJ2-7	TRBD2	TGTGCCAGCAGCCAAGTCCTAGCGGGAGGCGAGCAGTACTTC	CASSQVLAGGEQYF
NA	TRBV7-9	TRBJ2-1	TRBD2	TGTGCCAGCAGCTTAGTAAGGACTAGCGGACCCTACAATGAGCAGTTCTTC	CASSLVRTSGPYNEQFF